The 10 T cell receptor beta chains reported below all come from one sample, sequenced in a study of T-cell memory formation after mild COVID-19. TCRdb reprocessed the 5' RACE reads via MiXCR and lists one record per CDR3 protein. The sample shows some 250,000 distinct CDR3 sequences, more than 15% of them seen only once. Sequencing was performed on PBMCs or a T cell subset sorted from them (not recorded which). These receptors were taken from a man aged 18 to 35 who had mild COVID-19 (a few samples of this study predate the infection). Cell type and time point are not known.

This clonotype was observed a few times. The genes are TRBV7-2 and TRBJ2-3, with 13 bases that match TRBD2. The CDR3 has 16 amino acids. V lost 2 bases to trimming and J lost 6 bases; unmatched junction nucleotides: 5. Germline CDR1 SGHTA, CDR2 FQGNSA. The CDR3 DNA reads as TGTGCCAGCAGCTTACGACTAGCGGGGGGTGGCGATACGCAGTATTTT. Its translation: CASSLRLAGGGDTQYF.

This sequence joins TRBV18 and TRBJ2-5; D gene unclear. V was shortened by 2 bases and J by 0 bases, with 7 bases between the two germline ends. The CDR3 loop spans 14 amino acids. Germline V lookup: CDR1 KGHSH, CDR2 LQKENI. The CDR3 is CASSPGQYQETQYF. The CDR3 nucleotides read TGTGCCAGCTCACCAGGGCAGTACCAAGAGACCCAGTACTTC.

The chain employs TRBV7-9 and TRBJ2-7; the match to TRBD2 covers 7 bases. Trimming cost V 1 base and J 3 bases; bases outside gene matches: 3. Germline loops: CDR1 SEHNR, CDR2 FQNEAQ (reference sequence). The CDR3 runs 14 residues. The DNA for the CDR3 is TGTGCCAGCAGCTTAGTATCTAGCGGCTACGAGCAGTACTTC. Translated: CASSLVSSGYEQYF.

V is TRBV19 and J is TRBJ1-4; D call uncertain. CDR3 size: 14 residues. Germline loops: CDR1 LNHDA, CDR2 SQIVND (reference sequence). V was trimmed by 4 bases and J by 2 bases, leaving 8 bases between them. CDR3 protein: CASSTGRTNEKLFF. The CDR3 region has the DNA TGTGCCAGTAGTACAGGACGGACTAATGAAAAACTGTTTTTT.

This clonotype was seen more than once but under ten times. The chain is built from TRBV20-1 and TRBJ1-1; possibly TRBD1 for D (5 bases). V shed 4 bases and J shed 4 bases, with 10 bases lying between them. Germline values: CDR1 DFQATT, CDR2 SNEGSKA (reference sequence). The CDR3 is 12 residues long. CDR3 DNA: TGCAGTGCTATCGGGGGGTTCACTGAAGCTTTCTTT. This gives the protein CSAIGGFTEAFF.

The chain links TRBV29-1 to TRBJ1-1, with 8 bases that match TRBD1. Germline values: CDR1 SQVTM, CDR2 ANQGSEA. This CDR3 spans 17 amino acids. V trimming: 5 bases; J trimming: 1 base; junction bases outside the gene matches: 15. The CDR3 sequence: CSVPKPPGQGENTEAFF. The CDR3 DNA follows: TGCAGCGTTCCCAAACCCCCAGGACAGGGAGAGAACACTGAAGCTTTCTTT.

The chain employs TRBV11-2 and TRBJ2-2; tentatively, D is TRBD2 (6 bases). Trimming cost V 3 bases and J 5 bases, with 16 bases left between them. The CDR3 sequence is 16 residues long. Germline loops: CDR1 SGHAT, CDR2 FQNNGV. The CDR3 sequence is CASSFSGMGGTGELFF. DNA for the CDR3: TGTGCCAGCAGCTTTTCCGGGATGGGGGGAACCGGGGAGCTGTTTTTT.

In its sample, this clonotype was seen a few times. The CDR3 is CASSSSIRGERKLFF. The CDR3 DNA is TGTGCCAGCAGTTCTTCCATAAGGGGGGAACGAAAACTGTTTTTT. V and J are TRBV7-2 and TRBJ1-4; tentatively, D is TRBD1 (6 bases). The CDR3 has 15 residues. Looked up from germline, CDR1 is SGHTA and CDR2 is FQGNSA. V was trimmed by 6 bases and J by 10 bases, leaving 21 bases between them. Looking up the rest from reference TRBV7-2 and TRBJ1-4 gives the full variable domain: GAGVSQSPSNKVTEKGKDVELRCDPISGHTALYWYRQSLGQGLEFLIYFQGNSAPDKSGLPSDRFSAERTGGSVSTLTIQRTQQEDSAVYLCASSSSIRGERKLFFGSGTQLSVL.

This clonotype came up a few times. The chain recombines TRBV5-5 with TRBJ2-2, with D perhaps TRBD2 (7 bases). Per the germline V gene, CDR1 is SGHKS and CDR2 is YYEKEE (reference sequence). Trimming took 4 bases from V and 6 from J, leaving 22 bases between them. The CDR3 is 17 residues long. CDR3 protein: CASSLHEAGAGAGELFF. In DNA, the CDR3 is TGTGCCAGCAGCCTACATGAGGCGGGGGCCGGCGCCGGGGAGCTGTTTTTT.

In this sample, this clonotype turned up a few times. The V and J genes are TRBV4-3 and TRBJ2-5; D is undetermined. Germline CDR1 and CDR2: LGHNA and YSLEER. Deletions cut 1 base from V and 4 bases from J, with 7 bases between. This CDR3 region has 13 residues. CDR3 DNA sequence: TGCGCCAGCAGCCAAGTTCCTCGAGAGACCCAGTACTTC. Protein product: CASSQVPRETQYF.